This T cell receptor (beta chain) was obtained from a study of cytotoxic CD8 clonotypes in ibrutinib-treated CLL. Findings and caveats of the study: Contraction or stability on treatment was seen for public clonotypes, which were uncommon. Increased clonality at ibrutinib response gave way to a return toward baseline at progression. Sampling times differed between sustained-remission and progressing patients.

As for this clone: The antigen is not known.

TCRdb's copy holds only in-frame clones and misses some; the assay was immunoSEQ multiplex PCR. The repertoire holds around 160,000 clones, roughly four fifths seen once, with roughly 2% in the top ten. The source is a human donor with chronic lymphocytic leukemia. The sample in question was PBMCs, obtained after 12 months of ibrutinib treatment.

The CDR3 DNA reads TGTGCCAGTAAGGAGAAGGTCGGAATTGGGACTGAAGCTTTCTTT. Translated: CASKEKVGIGTEAFF. This chain joins TRBV19 and TRBJ1-1; D uncertain. Trimming stripped 7 bases from V and 5 bases from J, with 20 bases between. CDR1 is LNHDA and CDR2 is SQIVND in the germline V gene (reference sequence). This CDR3 region has 15 residues.